The 18 T cell receptor beta chains below all came from one sample that was sequenced in a study of OX40 agonist ivuxolimab in advanced cancers. This table comes from immunoSEQ multiplex PCR, and its TCRdb copy is limited to in-frame clones, with some not included. This sample has tens of thousands of clones, with around 89% found just once. The material sequenced was CD4+ or CD8+ T cells sorted from blood, taken in a trial of the OX40 agonist ivuxolimab. The receptors here all came from an adult with an advanced solid tumor such as melanoma, head and neck, liver or kidney cancer.

The genes are TRBV5-1 and TRBJ2-7; D may be TRBD2 (5 bases). Germline assignment: CDR1 SGHRS and CDR2 YFSETQ. The length of the CDR3 is 15 residues. V lost 0 bases and J lost 6, with 16 bases in between. DNA of the CDR3: TGCGCCAGCAGCTTGGGGTTGGCGGGTTCGGCCGAGCAGTACTTC. It yields the protein CASSLGLAGSAEQYF.

With respect to this clone: Germline and junction disagree at one end, which may indicate a read error. This chain links TRBV10-1 with TRBJ1-5, with D possibly being TRBD1 (5 bases). Germline CDR1 WNHNN, CDR2 SYGVQD (reference sequence). The length of the CDR3 is 8 residues. This CDR3 is CASPGQRF. As DNA, the CDR3 is TGCGCCAGCCCGGGGCAGCGGTTT.

This chain connects TRBV19 to TRBJ1-1; TRBD1 is a possible D gene (6 bases). Trimming left V 4 bases short and J 5 bases short, with 14 bases between. There are 14 residues in the CDR3. The germline gives CDR1 LNHDA, CDR2 SQIVND (reference sequence). CDR3 region: CASSNQGRGTEAFF. In DNA, the CDR3 is TGTGCCAGTAGTAATCAGGGGAGGGGAACTGAAGCTTTCTTT.

V and J are TRBV19 and TRBJ2-1; weak D call: TRBD2 (5 bases). The CDR3 length is 15 residues. The germline V and J ends were trimmed by 3 bases and 8 bases, with 17 bases remaining between them. From germline, CDR1 is LNHDA and CDR2 SQIVND (reference sequence). For the CDR3, the DNA is TGTGCCAGTAGTATTACGTGGGAGAATCCCCATGAGCAGTTCTTC. Translated: CASSITWENPHEQFF.

The chain joins TRBV30 to TRBJ1-2; D not certain. Trimming pared 2 bases from V and 8 bases from J, leaving 15 bases between. The germline V gene has CDR1 GTSNPN and CDR2 SVGIG (reference sequence). The CDR3 runs 13 residues. The CDR3 bases are TGTGCCTGGAGTAGACAAGTGGCGGAGGGCTACACCTTC. Encoded protein: CAWSRQVAEGYTF.

The gene calls are TRBV7-9 and TRBJ2-1; 7 bases are a match to TRBD2. Looked up from germline, CDR1 is SEHNR and CDR2 is FQNEAQ (reference sequence). This CDR3 contains 15 residues. V lost 2 bases to trimming and J lost 6 bases; unmatched junction nucleotides: 7. CDR3 DNA sequence: TGTGCCAGCAGCTTACGTTGGGAGGGCCCCAATGAGCAGTTCTTC. Its translation is CASSLRWEGPNEQFF.

This chain links TRBV19 with TRBJ1-1, with D possibly TRBD1 on 6 matching bases. V lost 4 bases and J 6 bases, leaving 15 bases between the germline ends. The germline CDR1 and CDR2 sequences are LNHDA and SQIVND (reference sequence). The CDR3 consists of 14 residues. The CDR3 bases are TGTGCCAGTAGTACGAAGAGGGGGGTACCTGAAGCTTTCTTT. Residues: CASSTKRGVPEAFF.

This clone appeared a single time. This chain uses TRBV19 with TRBJ1-1; 9 nucleotides agree with TRBD1. CDR3 length: 15 amino acids. V was pared by 3 bases and J by 5 bases, with 7 bases of the junction left unmatched. Germline CDR1 LNHDA, CDR2 SQIVND (reference sequence). CDR3 bases: TGTGCCAGTAGTATTGTGACAGGGGGTTGGACTGAAGCTTTCTTT. This encodes CASSIVTGGWTEAFF.

This chain links TRBV7-8 with TRBJ2-1; D remains ambiguous. Germline V gives CDR1 SGHVS, CDR2 FQNEAQ. CDR3 length: 15 amino acids. V shed 0 bases and J shed 0 bases, with 6 bases lying between them. The CDR3 loop is CASSLAGSSYNEQFF. The CDR3 nucleotides read TGTGCCAGCAGCTTAGCGGGCAGCTCCTACAATGAGCAGTTCTTC. Full variable domain (outside the CDR3, taken from reference TRBV7-8 and TRBJ2-1): GAGVSQSPRYKVAKRGQDVALRCDPISGHVSLFWYQQALGQGPEFLTYFQNEAQLDKSGLPSDRFFAERPEGSVSTLKIQRTQQEDSAVYLCASSLAGSSYNEQFFGPGTRLTVL.

CDR3 bases: TGTGCCAGTAGTATAAGTAGTACGGGGCCTGGGGCCCAGTACTTC. Amino acid sequence: CASSISSTGPGAQYF. The J gene is TRBJ2-5, the V gene TRBV19; TRBD1 or TRBD2 may be the D gene (5 bases each). The CDR3 covers 15 residues. V was clipped by 2 bases and J by 9 bases, with 19 bases between them. Per the germline V gene, CDR1 is LNHDA and CDR2 is SQIVND (reference sequence). The variable domain in full, with the rest retrieved from reference TRBV19 and TRBJ2-5, is DGGITQSPKYLFRKEGQNVTLSCEQNLNHDAMYWYRQDPGQGLRLIYYSQIVNDFQKGDIAEGYSVSREKKESFPLTVTSAQKNPTAFYLCASSISSTGPGAQYFGPGTRLLVL.

J is TRBJ1-4 and V is TRBV5-4; TRBD1 might be the D (5 bases). The CDR3 loop spans 14 amino acids. Germline V gene data show CDR1 as SGHNT and CDR2 as YYREEE (reference sequence). The V and J ends lost 4 bases and 8 bases respectively, with 15 bases between them. CDR3 DNA: TGTGCCAGCAGCCCCCAGGGTCCGGGGGAAAAACTGTTTTTT. Encoded protein: CASSPQGPGEKLFF.

This clone was seen once. The chain joins TRBV5-6 to TRBJ2-2; 7 positions match TRBD2. Looked up from germline, CDR1 is SGHDT and CDR2 is YYEEEE. The CDR3 loop spans 16 amino acids. V gave up 1 base and J gave up 3 bases; unmatched junction bases: 6. As DNA, the CDR3 is TGTGCCAGCAGCTTGATGGGCGCGGGAGACACCGGGGAGCTGTTTTTT. Its protein product is CASSLMGAGDTGELFF.

The chain carries TRBV27 and TRBJ2-2; D is unresolved. CDR3 length: 13 amino acids. Between the trimmed V and J ends, which lost 3 bases and 6 bases, there was a span of 8 bases. Germline CDR1 is MNHEY and CDR2 is SMNVEV (reference sequence). CDR3 bases: TGTGCCAGCAGTTTTACTAAAGCCGGGGAGCTGTTTTTT. It encodes CASSFTKAGELFF.

The chain has TRBV19 and TRBJ2-1, with a possible D match to TRBD1 (6 bases). Germline V gene lookup returns CDR1 LNHDA and CDR2 SQIVND (reference sequence). CDR3 length: 13 amino acids. Trimming removed 3 bases at V and 6 bases at J, with 9 bases between. Written as DNA, the CDR3 is TGTGCCAGTAGTATCCAGGGGAGCAATGAGCAGTTCTTC. The encoded protein is CASSIQGSNEQFF.

This clone occurred once. V gene TRBV5-4 combines with J gene TRBJ2-7, with 12 bases that match TRBD2. The CDR3 contains 17 residues. Germline V gene data show CDR1 as SGHNT and CDR2 as YYREEE (reference sequence). V lost 4 bases to trimming and J lost 6 bases; unmatched junction nucleotides: 14. The CDR3 DNA is TGTGCCAGCAGCGAGGGACTAGCGGGCGCCACCGGAATCGAGCAGTACTTC. The encoded protein is CASSEGLAGATGIEQYF.

V usage is TRBV7-9 and J usage is TRBJ2-5, with D uncertain. The CDR3 covers 13 residues. Germline V gives CDR1 SEHNR, CDR2 FQNEAQ (reference sequence). V was cut by 1 base and J by 5 bases, with 8 bases left in between. CDR3 sequence: CASSLGFSETQYF. Written as DNA, the CDR3 is TGTGCCAGCAGCTTAGGTTTTAGTGAGACCCAGTACTTC.

The table lists this clone with a count of one. The CDR3 loop is CASSPQGIDYEQYF. CDR3 sequence (DNA): TGTGCCAGCTCACCCCAGGGAATTGACTACGAGCAGTACTTC. The chain combines TRBV18 with TRBJ2-7; perhaps TRBD1 as D (5 bases). Germline V lookup: CDR1 KGHSH, CDR2 LQKENI. Trimming removed 3 bases from V and 3 bases from J, with 12 bases in between. The CDR3 contains 14 residues.

V and J are TRBV4-1 and TRBJ2-7; no definite D call. V was clipped by 0 bases and J by 7 bases, with 10 bases between them. The CDR3 is 13 amino acids. Looked up from germline, CDR1 is MGHRA and CDR2 is YSYEKL. The CDR3 DNA is TGCGCCAGCAGCCAAGAGATGGATTTGGAGCAGTACTTC. The encoded protein is CASSQEMDLEQYF.